This T cell receptor (beta chain) was sequenced for a study of somatic mutations in cytotoxic T cells in rheumatoid arthritis. Germline CDR1 is SGHRS and CDR2 is YFSETQ. The CDR3 extends over 17 amino acids. With 1 base clipped from V and 9 bases from J, the junction kept 12 bases outside the gene matches. The table came from immunoSEQ multiplex PCR; TCRdb's copy has only in-frame clones and leaves some out. Found here are 25,000 to 30,000 clones, roughly 74% of them singletons; the top ten hold more than 7.5%. Sequenced: CD8+ T cells sorted from blood. V gene TRBV5-1 combines with J gene TRBJ1-6, with 8 positions matching TRBD1. The origin of this receptor is a woman aged 18 to 35 in good health. The CDR3 sequence is CASSLLDREMGGSPLHF. The CDR3 region has the DNA TGCGCCAGCAGCTTGTTGGACAGGGAGATGGGTGGTTCACCCCTCCACTTT.